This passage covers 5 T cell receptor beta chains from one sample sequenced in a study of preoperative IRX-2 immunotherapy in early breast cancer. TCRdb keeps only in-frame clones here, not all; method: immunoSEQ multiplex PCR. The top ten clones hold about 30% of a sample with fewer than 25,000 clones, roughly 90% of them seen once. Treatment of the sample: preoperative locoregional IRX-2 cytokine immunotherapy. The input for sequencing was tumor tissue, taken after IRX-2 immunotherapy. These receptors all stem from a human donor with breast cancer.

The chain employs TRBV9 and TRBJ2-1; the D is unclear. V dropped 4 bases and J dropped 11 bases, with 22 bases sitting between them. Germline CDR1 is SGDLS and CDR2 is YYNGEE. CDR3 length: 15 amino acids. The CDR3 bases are TGTGCCAGCAGCCCCGAACGGGTTAGAAAGGAAAAGCAGTTCTTC. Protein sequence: CASSPERVRKEKQFF.

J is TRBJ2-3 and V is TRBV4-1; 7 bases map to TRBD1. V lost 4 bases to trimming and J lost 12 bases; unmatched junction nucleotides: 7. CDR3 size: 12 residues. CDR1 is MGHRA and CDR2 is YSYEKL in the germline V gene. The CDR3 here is CASSLVKGAQYF. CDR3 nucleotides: TGCGCCAGCAGCCTTGTCAAGGGGGCACAGTATTTT.

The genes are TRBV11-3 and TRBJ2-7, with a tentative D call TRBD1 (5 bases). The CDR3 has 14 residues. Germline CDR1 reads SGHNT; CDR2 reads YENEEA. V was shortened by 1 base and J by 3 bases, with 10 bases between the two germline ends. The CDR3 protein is CASSLGTQGYEQYF. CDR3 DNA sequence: TGTGCCAGCAGCTTAGGAACTCAGGGCTACGAGCAGTACTTC.

The CDR3 sequence is CASRTTATEAFF. The CDR3 DNA reads TGTGCCAGCAGGACCACAGCGACTGAAGCTTTCTTT. This rearrangement joins TRBV28 to TRBJ1-1, with D unresolved. CDR3 length equals 12 residues. Trimming left V 6 bases short and J 5 bases short, with 10 bases between. The V gene's germline CDR1 is MDHEN and CDR2 SYDVKM.

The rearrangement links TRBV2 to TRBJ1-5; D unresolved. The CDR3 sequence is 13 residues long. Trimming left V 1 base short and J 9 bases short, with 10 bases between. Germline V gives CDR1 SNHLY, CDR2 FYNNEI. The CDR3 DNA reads TGTGCCAGCAGTGAAGGGATAGCAGGGCCCCAGCATTTT. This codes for CASSEGIAGPQHF.